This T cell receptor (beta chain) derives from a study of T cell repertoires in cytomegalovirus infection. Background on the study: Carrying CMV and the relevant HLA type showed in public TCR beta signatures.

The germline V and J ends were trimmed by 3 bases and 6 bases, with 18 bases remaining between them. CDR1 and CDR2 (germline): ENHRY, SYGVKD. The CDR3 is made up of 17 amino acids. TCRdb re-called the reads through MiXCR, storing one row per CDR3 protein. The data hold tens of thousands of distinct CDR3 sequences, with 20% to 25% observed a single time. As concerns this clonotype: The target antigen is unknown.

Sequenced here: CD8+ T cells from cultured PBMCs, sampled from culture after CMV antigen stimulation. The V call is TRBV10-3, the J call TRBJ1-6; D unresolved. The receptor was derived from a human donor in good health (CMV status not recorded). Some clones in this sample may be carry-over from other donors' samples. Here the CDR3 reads CAISDPGGVTGNSPLHF. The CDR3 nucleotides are TGTGCCATCAGTGACCCCGGCGGGGTAACGGGTAATTCACCCCTCCACTTT.